This T cell receptor beta chain was retrieved from a study of cytomegalovirus exposure and HLA in healthy donors. Study-wide findings and caveats: TRBV6-2, TRBV6-3 and some other V segments were unresolvable in 87-base-pair reads.

J gave up 4 bases and V 6 bases, and 3 bases lay outside the gene matches. This CDR3 spans 12 amino acids. The germline CDR1 and CDR2 sequences are SGHVS and FQNEAQ. PCR primers comprised 60 Vbeta and 13 Jbeta primers. In the original processing: In a later analysis, about 11 million of approximately 86 million unique beta chains occurred in at least two donors. The data were produced by immunoSEQ multiplex PCR, yet TCRdb's version contains in-frame clones alone and is incomplete. V, J and clone size are those of that table, while D and trimming were read from the DNA. This sample has 95,000 to 150,000 clones; approximately 80% occur once, and the top ten carry around 5.8%. This clone occurred once. No antigen is known for it.

This TCR was sampled from a man younger than 35 in good health and CMV-seropositive. Sequencing used PBMCs. The gene calls are TRBV7-8 and TRBJ2-7; TRBD1 aligns across 7 bases. CDR3 bases: TGTGCCAGCAGTCGACAGGGATACGAGCAGTACTTC. Translating gives CASSRQGYEQYF.